Listed below are T cell receptor beta chains from one sample, sequenced in a study of cytomegalovirus exposure and HLA in healthy donors. The repertoire was sequenced with immunoSEQ multiplex PCR; TCRdb's copy has only in-frame clones and lacks some. The data hold under 200,000 clones, with 75% to 90% observed a single time. The sequencing input was PBMCs. Every receptor here comes from a human donor in good health. The conserved cysteine and the conserved F or W are not part of the CDR3 here.

TRBV6-4	TRBJ2-1	ATRSNNEQF
TRBV5-6	TRBJ2-5	ASSGFRGETQY
TRBV5-1	TRBJ1-1	ASSLAFGIEAF
TRBV4-1	TRBJ2-4	ASSQESGGAAKNIQY
TRBV9	TRBJ2-7	ASSVGQGPYEQY
TRBV6-4	TRBJ2-1	ASSVQAETYNEQF
TRBV5-1	TRBJ1-1	ASSLDRVNTEAF
TRBV7-6	TRBJ1-2	ASSLFSQGHGYT
TRBV25-1	-	ASSEWLGLAGTYEQY
TRBV10-3	TRBJ2-7	AIKDNYEQY
TRBV4-1	TRBJ1-4	ASSQEQGAANEKLF
TRBV7-2	TRBJ2-5	ASSLGLAGLETQY
TRBV5-4	TRBJ2-3	ASSLLAGGDTDTQY
TRBV12-5	TRBJ1-3	ASGLMDRYSGNTIY
TRBV4-1	TRBJ2-7	ASSSMGAGGAFSEQY
TRBV6-5	TRBJ1-5	ASSPQGAGIQPQH
TRBV15	TRBJ2-1	ATSAEGSSYNEQF
TRBV5-8	TRBJ2-6	AIGGQIISGANVLT
TRBV9	TRBJ2-5	ASSGGTAQETQY
TRBV4-3	TRBJ2-3	ASSQLVAGGADTQY
TRBV10-2	TRBJ1-2	ASSESGARYYGYT
TRBV15	TRBJ2-1	ATSSAVGGGSPNEQF
TRBV6-6	TRBJ1-1	ASRSDKIDTEAF
TRBV9	TRBJ1-2	ASSVGGGETYGYT
TRBV5-1	TRBJ2-1	ASSLLERGVGEQF
TRBV4-1	TRBJ2-1	ASSQSVGDEQF
TRBV5-6	TRBJ2-1	ASWRAANGEQF
TRBV6-1	TRBJ2-4	ASSEASFGIQY
TRBV7-2	TRBJ2-7	ASSLVASGGASQY
TRBV5-4	TRBJ1-1	ASSPVSGTEAF
TRBV2	TRBJ2-7	ASSGAGVIYEQY
TRBV10-3	TRBJ2-3	ATNQGQSTDTQY
TRBV6-5	TRBJ2-1	ASSILEGSYNEQF
TRBV5-1	TRBJ1-6	ASSERTGGFSPLH
TRBV7-2	TRBJ1-1	ASSLATGANTEAF
TRBV5-1	TRBJ2-3	ASSLEGGFSTDTQY
TRBV15	TRBJ2-1	ATSRGDSLYNEQF
TRBV13	TRBJ2-7	ASSLSGTGFHEQY
TRBV27	TRBJ1-2	ASTLRGGRRGGYT
TRBV6-5	TRBJ1-2	ASSRGQRDGYT
TRBV6-1	TRBJ2-7	ASTVGTSSSYEQY